Detailed here is one TCR beta chain. Its antigen remains unknown. Germline CDR1 MNHNS, CDR2 SASEGT. The V gene lost 2 bases and the J gene lost 4 bases, with 6 bases spanning the gap. There are 12 residues in the CDR3. The isolated RNA, all of it, was reverse transcribed, so expressed TCRB transcripts were what got sequenced. TCRdb's table, derived via immunoSEQ multiplex PCR, lists solely in-frame clones and lacks some. There are around 100,000 clones in the sample; approximately 30% occur only once, and 0.5% to 0.6% lies in the top ten. This sample is drawn from a study of beta chain features in type 1 diabetes. Study findings and constraints: Sequencing used cDNA, and cells with high TCR expression could therefore be over-represented. All four CD4+ subsets of Type 1 diabetes patients contained TCRB CDR3s that were moderately but significantly shorter.

This chain uses TRBV6-1 with TRBJ2-7, with D unresolved. This clonotype was sampled from a woman under 30 with type 1 diabetes. The sequenced material came from central memory CD4+ T cells from blood. CDR3 bases: TGTGCCAGCAGTGAAACGGTTTACGAGCAGTACTTC. Translating gives CASSETVYEQYF.